Below, 30 T cell receptor beta chains from the same sample are listed, as sequenced in a study of early T cells in non-severe SARS-CoV-2 infection. TCRdb called the 5' RACE reads again in MiXCR, with one record for every CDR3 protein. The sample has about 77,000 distinct CDR3 sequences, over 9% seen once. The source material was whole blood. The receptors derive from an adult who was a healthcare worker with PCR-confirmed SARS-CoV-2 infection or an uninfected control (not recorded which).

This clonotype was recorded many times. V usage is TRBV11-2 and J usage is TRBJ1-2; 8 nucleotides align to TRBD1. CDR1 and CDR2 from the germline V gene are SGHAT and FQNNGV. The CDR3 totals 14 residues. The J segment lost 3 bases and the V segment lost 6 bases, leaving 6 bases of the junction unmatched. In DNA form, the CDR3 reads TGTGCCAGCAGACCCTTGGACAGGGACTATGGCTACACCTTC. Residues: CASRPLDRDYGYTF.

This clonotype was counted a few times. The chain recombines TRBV7-2 with TRBJ2-1; unclear D gene. The V and J ends lost 3 bases and 0 bases respectively, with 6 bases between them. The CDR3 runs 14 residues. Germline V lookup: CDR1 SGHTA, CDR2 FQGNSA. The CDR3 DNA follows: TGTGCCAGCAGCTTTGCGAGCTCCTACAATGAGCAGTTCTTC. Residues: CASSFASSYNEQFF.

The genes are TRBV4-1 and TRBJ1-3; 7 positions match TRBD1. J gave up 0 bases and V 0 bases, and 14 bases lay outside the gene matches. The CDR3 has 20 amino acids. Germline values: CDR1 MGHRA, CDR2 YSYEKL. CDR3 bases: TGCGCCAGCAGCCAAGATTGGACAGGTGGGGGATCGGGCTCTGGAAACACCATATATTTT. It specifies CASSQDWTGGGSGSGNTIYF.

This clonotype was observed many times. This CDR3 reads CASSSRGNQPQHF. CDR3 DNA: TGTGCCAGCAGTTCCCGGGGCAATCAGCCCCAGCATTTT. The chain carries TRBV27 and TRBJ1-5, with D hard to call. V was clipped by 4 bases and J by 2 bases, with 6 bases between them. Germline V gene sequence: CDR1 MNHEY, CDR2 SMNVEV (reference sequence). CDR3 length: 13 residues.

The chain couples TRBV2 to TRBJ1-2, with D possibly being TRBD1 (5 bases). Trimming cost V 6 bases and J 2 bases, with 13 bases left between them. The CDR3 is made up of 14 amino acids. Looked up from germline, CDR1 is SNHLY and CDR2 is FYNNEI. CDR3 loop: CASRLRQTNYGYTF. The DNA of the CDR3 is TGTGCCAGCAGGCTCCGACAGACGAACTATGGCTACACCTTC.

This clonotype was detected a few times. The rearrangement links TRBV12-3 or TRBV12-4 to TRBJ2-7, with TRBD2 matching 7 bases. J gave up 4 bases and V 3 bases, and 6 bases lay outside the gene matches. The CDR3 extends over 14 amino acids. The CDR3 DNA reads as TGTGCCAGCAGTTTGGGGGGGAGGGCATACGAGCAGTACTTC. This sequence encodes CASSLGGRAYEQYF.

This clonotype appeared a single time. A much larger clone lies one base from this, so it may be a read error. The V call is TRBV5-1, the J call TRBJ2-2, with TRBD1 identical over 7 bases. CDR3 size: 13 residues. Germline-derived CDR1 and CDR2 are SGHRS and YFSETQ. V shed 2 bases, J shed 7 bases, and the junction held 2 bases outside the gene matches. The CDR3 here is CASSFQGVGELFF. The CDR3, as DNA: TGCGCCAGCAGCTTCCAGGGGGTCGGGGAGCTGTTTTTT.

This clonotype was picked up a small number of times. The chain carries TRBV7-9 and TRBJ2-5, with TRBD1 matching 7 bases. The CDR3 consists of 11 residues. V lost 4 bases to trimming and J lost 7 bases; unmatched junction nucleotides: 0. Germline V gene lookup returns CDR1 SEHNR and CDR2 FQNEAQ (reference sequence). This chain's CDR3 is CASSSGGTQYF. The CDR3, as DNA: TGTGCCAGCAGCTCAGGGGGGACCCAGTACTTC.

This clonotype has at least ten counts. V and J are TRBV28 and TRBJ2-5; D gene uncertain. The V gene's germline CDR1 is MDHEN and CDR2 SYDVKM. The CDR3 length is 14 residues. The V end lost 6 bases, the J end lost 5 bases, and 16 bases lay between the germline ends. CDR3: CASRAPLVLETQYF. In nucleotides, the CDR3 is TGTGCCAGCAGGGCGCCCCTTGTTTTGGAGACCCAGTACTTC.

The table lists this clonotype with many counts. This chain uses TRBV10-3 with TRBJ1-3; D unresolved. The CDR3 covers 13 residues. With 5 bases removed from V and 0 bases from J, the gap between germline ends came to 5 bases. The V gene's germline CDR1 is ENHRY and CDR2 SYGVKD. The CDR3 sequence is CAISSPSGNTIYF. In nucleotides, the CDR3 is TGTGCCATCAGTAGTCCCTCTGGAAACACCATATATTTT.

This clonotype was seen ten or more times. The rearrangement uses TRBV28 and TRBJ2-7; tentative D call: TRBD1 (5 bases). The CDR3 totals 16 residues. Trimming cost V 4 bases and J 2 bases, with 18 bases left between them. CDR1 is MDHEN and CDR2 is SYDVKM in the germline V gene. The CDR3 spells CASSSSWATDPYEQYF. The DNA of the CDR3 is TGTGCCAGCAGTTCCTCTTGGGCGACAGACCCCTACGAGCAGTACTTC. The variable domain in full, with the rest retrieved from reference TRBV28 and TRBJ2-7, is DVKVTQSSRYLVKRTGEKVFLECVQDMDHENMFWYRQDPGLGLRLIYFSYDVKMKEKGDIPEGYSVSREKKERFSLILESASTNQTSMYLCASSSSWATDPYEQYFGPGTRLTVT.

This clonotype was observed a handful of times. The chain couples TRBV15 to TRBJ2-1; D ambiguous. The CDR3 length is 13 residues. Trimming took 3 bases from V and 6 from J, leaving 9 bases between them. The germline V gene has CDR1 LNHNV and CDR2 YYDKDF (reference sequence). CDR3 region: CATSRDLINEQFF. In DNA form, the CDR3 reads TGTGCCACCAGCAGGGACCTCATCAATGAGCAGTTCTTC.

Judged by abundance, this clonotype is medium-sized (0.01 to 0.1%). The rearrangement joins TRBV27 to TRBJ2-7; maybe TRBD1 (6 bases). V lost 6 bases, J lost 5 bases, and 14 bases lay in between. In germline, CDR1 is MNHEY, CDR2 SMNVEV (reference sequence). The CDR3 extends over 13 amino acids. As DNA, the CDR3 is TGTGCCAGCAGGTTTCTACAGGGTAACGAGCAGTACTTC. It specifies CASRFLQGNEQYF.

The chain carries TRBV7-6 and TRBJ2-7; TRBD1 matches at 8 bases. Germline CDR1 reads SGHVS; CDR2 reads FNYEAQ. CDR3 length: 15 residues. Trimming removed 3 bases from V and 4 bases from J; junction bases left unmatched: 8. Here the CDR3 DNA reads TGTGCCAGCAGCTTTGCGGAGGACAGGGATTACGAGCAGTACTTC. Protein: CASSFAEDRDYEQYF.

The chain couples TRBV7-2 to TRBJ2-7, with TRBD2 as a possible D gene (6 bases). The CDR3 totals 14 residues. CDR1 and CDR2 (germline): SGHTA, FQGNSA. Trimming removed 5 bases from V and 6 bases from J, with 17 bases in between. The chain's CDR3 is CASSQREFRGEQYF. The CDR3 region has the DNA TGTGCCAGCAGCCAACGGGAGTTTCGAGGCGAGCAGTACTTC.

There are a few counts of this clonotype. The J gene is TRBJ2-4, the V gene TRBV14; 8 positions match TRBD2. V trimming: 0 bases; J trimming: 2 bases; junction bases outside the gene matches: 6. The CDR3 sequence is 17 residues long. CDR1 and CDR2 (germline): SGHDN, FVKESK. Written as DNA, the CDR3 is TGTGCCAGCAGCCAAGATACCTTTAGCGGGACCAAAAACATTCAGTACTTC. Its protein is CASSQDTFSGTKNIQYF.

This clonotype was found a few times. The CDR3 loop reads CASSQEGTGSPGANVLTF. The DNA for the CDR3 is TGTGCCAGCAGCCAAGAGGGAACGGGATCCCCTGGGGCCAACGTCCTGACTTTC. The rearrangement links TRBV4-2 to TRBJ2-6; the D gene is possibly TRBD2 (5 bases). The CDR3 consists of 18 residues. V shed 0 bases and J shed 2 bases, with 14 bases lying between them. Per the germline V gene, CDR1 is LGHNA and CDR2 is YNFKEQ.

This clonotype occurred a few times. The chain employs TRBV3-1 and TRBJ2-7; D unclear. Between the trimmed V and J ends, which lost 1 base and 5 bases, there was a span of 3 bases. The CDR3 length is 11 residues. The germline V gene encodes CDR1 LGHDT and CDR2 YNNKEL (reference sequence). CDR3 in DNA: TGTGCCAGCAGCCAAGGGCACGAGCAGTACTTC. It encodes CASSQGHEQYF.

The chain employs TRBV9 and TRBJ2-3; no firm D call. Germline V lookup: CDR1 SGDLS, CDR2 YYNGEE. Trimming pared 0 bases from V and 3 bases from J, leaving 11 bases between. There are 15 residues in the CDR3. In DNA form, the CDR3 reads TGTGCCAGCAGCGTAGTTCAGAAGGTGACAGATACGCAGTATTTT. This codes for CASSVVQKVTDTQYF.

This chain links TRBV5-1 with TRBJ1-1; perhaps TRBD1 as D (6 bases). V lost 4 bases and J 7 bases, leaving 17 bases between the germline ends. CDR1 SGHRS and CDR2 YFSETQ come from the germline V gene. The CDR3 is 14 residues long. The CDR3: CASSRGGGVNEAFF. CDR3 nucleotides: TGCGCCAGCAGCCGTGGGGGCGGGGTTAATGAAGCTTTCTTT.

This clonotype was seen only a few times. This chain links TRBV18 with TRBJ2-1; 9 positions agree with TRBD2. The V gene's germline CDR1 is KGHSH and CDR2 LQKENI. V shed 2 bases, J shed 0 bases, and the junction held 17 bases outside the gene matches. This CDR3 has 21 residues. CDR3 DNA: TGTGCCAGCTCACCAAGAACAGGACACACTGGACTAGCGAACTCCTACAATGAGCAGTTCTTC. This codes for CASSPRTGHTGLANSYNEQFF. Together with reference TRBV18 and TRBJ2-1, the CDR3 gives the full variable domain: NAGVMQNPRHLVRRRGQEARLRCSPMKGHSHVYWYRQLPEEGLKFMVYLQKENIIDESGMPKERFSAEFPKEGPSILRIQQVVRGDSAAYFCASSPRTGHTGLANSYNEQFFGPGTRLTVL.

This chain links TRBV11-3 with TRBJ2-1, with D possibly called TRBD1 or TRBD2 (5 bases each). CDR1 is SGHNT and CDR2 is YENEEA in the germline V gene. This CDR3 comprises 16 residues. V lost 1 base to trimming and J lost 8 bases, with 18 bases between them. The CDR3 nucleotides are TGTGCCAGCAGCTTAGGGGGACGGGGAGTAAGCGATGAGCAGTTCTTC. It translates to CASSLGGRGVSDEQFF.

The CDR3 region has the DNA TGTGCCAGCAGTTTAGCAAACATGAACACTGAAGCTTTCTTT. As protein: CASSLANMNTEAFF. The chain carries TRBV28 and TRBJ1-1; D is unresolved. The CDR3 has 14 residues. Germline CDR1 MDHEN, CDR2 SYDVKM. Deletions cut 2 bases from V and 0 bases from J, with 7 bases between. Full variable domain (outside the CDR3, taken from reference TRBV28 and TRBJ1-1): DVKVTQSSRYLVKRTGEKVFLECVQDMDHENMFWYRQDPGLGLRLIYFSYDVKMKEKGDIPEGYSVSREKKERFSLILESASTNQTSMYLCASSLANMNTEAFFGQGTRLTVV.

The chain links TRBV7-3 to TRBJ2-7; weak D call: TRBD1 (6 bases). CDR1 is SGHTA, CDR2 FQGTGA, per germline. The CDR3 covers 13 residues. V lost 5 bases, J lost 0 bases, and 8 bases lay in between. CDR3 region: CASSRDNSYEQYF. The CDR3 DNA follows: TGTGCCAGCAGCCGGGACAACTCCTACGAGCAGTACTTC.

This chain links TRBV5-4 with TRBJ2-7, with D maybe TRBD2 (5 bases). This CDR3 spans 14 amino acids. CDR1 and CDR2 (germline): SGHNT, YYREEE (reference sequence). V was pared by 1 base and J by 5 bases, with 13 bases between. This CDR3 is CASSLWSGNHEQYF. For the CDR3, the DNA is TGTGCCAGCAGCTTGTGGTCGGGGAACCACGAGCAGTACTTC.

V usage is TRBV4-2 and J usage is TRBJ2-1; tentative D call: TRBD2 (6 bases). This CDR3 has 16 residues. Germline lookup yields CDR1 LGHNA and CDR2 YNFKEQ. Trimming pared 1 base from V and 4 bases from J, leaving 14 bases between. The CDR3 loop is CASSQGGRRGYNEQFF. For the CDR3, the DNA is TGTGCCAGCAGCCAAGGGGGCAGGCGGGGATACAATGAGCAGTTCTTC.

This clonotype was recorded many times. The chain joins TRBV12-3 or TRBV12-4 to TRBJ1-6; possibly TRBD1 for D (6 bases). Trimming removed 5 bases from V and 9 bases from J, with 11 bases in between. The length of the CDR3 is 13 residues. CDR3 residues: CASSPGTLSPLHF. The CDR3 DNA reads as TGTGCCAGCAGTCCGGGGACACTTTCACCCCTCCACTTT.

CDR3 bases: TGCGCCAGCAGCCCTGGGAGGACTAGCGGGAGCTACGAGCAGTACTTC. This translates into CASSPGRTSGSYEQYF. This rearrangement joins TRBV5-1 to TRBJ2-7, with 13 positions matching TRBD2. The CDR3 sequence is 16 residues long. Germline-derived CDR1 and CDR2 are SGHRS and YFSETQ. Germline trimming cut 4 bases from V and 3 bases from J; bases unmatched to any gene: 7.

CDR3 sequence (DNA): TGTGCCAGCAGTTTAACGGGGAGGTCTTTCGGATCACCCCTCCACTTT. This gives the protein CASSLTGRSFGSPLHF. J is TRBJ1-6 and V is TRBV27; D is uncertain. CDR3 length: 16 residues. The germline V gene encodes CDR1 MNHEY and CDR2 SMNVEV (reference sequence). The V gene lost 2 bases and the J gene lost 10 bases, with 18 bases spanning the gap.

This chain joins TRBV4-1 and TRBJ2-3; 7 bases align to TRBD1. The germline CDR1 and CDR2 sequences are MGHRA and YSYEKL. Unmatched junction bases numbered 6, after V lost 0 bases and J lost 6 bases. The CDR3 runs 15 residues. The CDR3 protein is CASSQEGGFWDTQYF. Written as DNA, the CDR3 is TGCGCCAGCAGCCAAGAAGGGGGCTTCTGGGATACGCAGTATTTT.